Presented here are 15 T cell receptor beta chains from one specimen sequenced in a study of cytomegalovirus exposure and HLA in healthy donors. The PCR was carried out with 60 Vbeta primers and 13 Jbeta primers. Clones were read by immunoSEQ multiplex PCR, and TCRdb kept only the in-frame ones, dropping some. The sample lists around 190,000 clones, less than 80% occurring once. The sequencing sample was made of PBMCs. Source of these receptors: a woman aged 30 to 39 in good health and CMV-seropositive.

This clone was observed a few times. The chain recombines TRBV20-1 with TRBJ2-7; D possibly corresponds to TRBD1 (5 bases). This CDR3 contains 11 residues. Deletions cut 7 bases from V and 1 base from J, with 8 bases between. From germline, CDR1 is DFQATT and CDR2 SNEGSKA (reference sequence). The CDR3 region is CSVDISYEQYF. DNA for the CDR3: TGCAGTGTGGACATTTCCTACGAGCAGTACTTC.

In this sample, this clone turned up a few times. The CDR3 loop reads CASTDRPETQYF. Written as DNA, the CDR3 is TGTGCCAGTACTGACAGACCAGAGACCCAGTACTTC. The V gene is TRBV2, the J gene TRBJ2-5; maybe TRBD1 (5 bases). There are 12 residues in the CDR3. CDR1 is SNHLY, CDR2 FYNNEI, per germline. Trimming pared 9 bases from V and 4 bases from J, leaving 12 bases between.

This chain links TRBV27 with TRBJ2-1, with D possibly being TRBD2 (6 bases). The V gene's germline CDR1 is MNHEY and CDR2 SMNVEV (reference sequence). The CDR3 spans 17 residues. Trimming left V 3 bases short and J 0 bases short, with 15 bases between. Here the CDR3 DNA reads TGTGCCAGCAGTTTCCGGTCCCCCGGGAGCTCCTACAATGAGCAGTTCTTC. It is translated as CASSFRSPGSSYNEQFF.

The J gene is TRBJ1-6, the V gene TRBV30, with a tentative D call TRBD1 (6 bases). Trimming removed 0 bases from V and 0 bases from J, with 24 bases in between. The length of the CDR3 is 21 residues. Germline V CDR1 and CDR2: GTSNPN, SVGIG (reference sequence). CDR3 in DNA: TGTGCCTGGAGTGTATTCAGGGGTGGTTTGGACAGAAGCTCCTATAATTCACCCCTCCACTTT. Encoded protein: CAWSVFRGGLDRSSYNSPLHF.

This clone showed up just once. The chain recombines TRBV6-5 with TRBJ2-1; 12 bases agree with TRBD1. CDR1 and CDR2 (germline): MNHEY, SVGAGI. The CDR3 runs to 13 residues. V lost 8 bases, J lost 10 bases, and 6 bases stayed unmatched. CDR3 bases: TGTGCCAGCCGGGGACAGGGGGCAGGGGAGCAGTTCTTC. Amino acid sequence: CASRGQGAGEQFF.

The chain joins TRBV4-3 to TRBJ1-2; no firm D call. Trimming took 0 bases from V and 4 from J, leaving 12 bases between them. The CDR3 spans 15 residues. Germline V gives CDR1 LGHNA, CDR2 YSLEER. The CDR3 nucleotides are TGCGCCAGCAGCCAAGATAATTCTCAGTTCTATGGCTACACCTTC. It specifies CASSQDNSQFYGYTF.

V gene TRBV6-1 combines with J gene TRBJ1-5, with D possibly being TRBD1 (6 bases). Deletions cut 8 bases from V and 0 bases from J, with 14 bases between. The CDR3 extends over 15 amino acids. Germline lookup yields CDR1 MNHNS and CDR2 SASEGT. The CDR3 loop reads CASLKGTRSNQPQHF. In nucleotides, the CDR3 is TGTGCCAGCTTAAAGGGGACACGTAGCAATCAGCCCCAGCATTTT.

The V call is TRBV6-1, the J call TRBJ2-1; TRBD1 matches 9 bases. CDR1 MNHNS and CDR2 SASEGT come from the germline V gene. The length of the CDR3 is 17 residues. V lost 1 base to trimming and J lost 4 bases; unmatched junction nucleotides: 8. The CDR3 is CASSEVYRGLAYNEQFF. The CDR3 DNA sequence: TGTGCCAGCAGTGAAGTATACAGGGGGCTAGCTTACAATGAGCAGTTCTTC.

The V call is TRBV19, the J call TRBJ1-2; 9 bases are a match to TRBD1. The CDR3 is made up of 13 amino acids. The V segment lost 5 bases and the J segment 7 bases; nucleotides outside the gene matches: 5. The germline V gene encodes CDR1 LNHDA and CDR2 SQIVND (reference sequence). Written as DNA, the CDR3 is TGTGCCAGTAGTCCGGACAGGGGAAGTGGCTACACCTTC. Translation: CASSPDRGSGYTF.

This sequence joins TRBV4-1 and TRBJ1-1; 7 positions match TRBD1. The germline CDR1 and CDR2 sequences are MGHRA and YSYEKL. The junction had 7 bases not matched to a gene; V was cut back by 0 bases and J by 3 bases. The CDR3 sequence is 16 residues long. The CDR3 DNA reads TGCGCCAGCAGCCAAGAAACGACAGGGAGGTACACTGAAGCTTTCTTT. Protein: CASSQETTGRYTEAFF.

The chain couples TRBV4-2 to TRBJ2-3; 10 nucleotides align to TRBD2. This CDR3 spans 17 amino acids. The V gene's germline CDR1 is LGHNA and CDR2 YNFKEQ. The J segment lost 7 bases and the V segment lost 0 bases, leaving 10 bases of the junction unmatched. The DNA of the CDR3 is TGTGCCAGCAGCCAAGATACGGTGGCTAGCGGGGGAAATACGCAGTATTTT. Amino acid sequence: CASSQDTVASGGNTQYF.

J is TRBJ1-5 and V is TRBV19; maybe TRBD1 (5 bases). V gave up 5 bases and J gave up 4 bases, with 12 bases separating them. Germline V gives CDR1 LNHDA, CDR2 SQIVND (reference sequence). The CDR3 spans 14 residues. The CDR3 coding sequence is TGTGCCAGTAGTGGGGCACTGGGGAATCAGCCCCAGCATTTT. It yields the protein CASSGALGNQPQHF. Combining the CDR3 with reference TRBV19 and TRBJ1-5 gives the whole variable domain DGGITQSPKYLFRKEGQNVTLSCEQNLNHDAMYWYRQDPGQGLRLIYYSQIVNDFQKGDIAEGYSVSREKKESFPLTVTSAQKNPTAFYLCASSGALGNQPQHFGDGTRLSIL.

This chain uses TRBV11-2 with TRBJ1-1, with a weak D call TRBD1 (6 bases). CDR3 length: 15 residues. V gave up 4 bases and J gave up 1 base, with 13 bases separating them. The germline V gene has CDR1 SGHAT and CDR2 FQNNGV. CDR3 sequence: CASSSWGGRNTEAFF. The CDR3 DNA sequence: TGTGCCAGCAGCTCCTGGGGGGGCCGGAACACTGAAGCTTTCTTT.

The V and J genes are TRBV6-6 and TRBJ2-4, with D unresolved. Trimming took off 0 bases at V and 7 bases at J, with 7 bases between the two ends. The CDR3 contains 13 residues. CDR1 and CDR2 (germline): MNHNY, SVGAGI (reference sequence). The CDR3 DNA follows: TGTGCCAGCAGTTACTCGTCCGGGAACATTCAGTACTTC. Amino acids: CASSYSSGNIQYF.

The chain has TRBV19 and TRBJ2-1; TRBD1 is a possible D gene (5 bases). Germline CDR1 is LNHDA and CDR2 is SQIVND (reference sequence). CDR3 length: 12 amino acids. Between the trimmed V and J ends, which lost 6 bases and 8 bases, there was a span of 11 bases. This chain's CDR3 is CASRSSGYEQFF. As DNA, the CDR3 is TGTGCCAGTAGATCATCAGGGTATGAGCAGTTCTTC.